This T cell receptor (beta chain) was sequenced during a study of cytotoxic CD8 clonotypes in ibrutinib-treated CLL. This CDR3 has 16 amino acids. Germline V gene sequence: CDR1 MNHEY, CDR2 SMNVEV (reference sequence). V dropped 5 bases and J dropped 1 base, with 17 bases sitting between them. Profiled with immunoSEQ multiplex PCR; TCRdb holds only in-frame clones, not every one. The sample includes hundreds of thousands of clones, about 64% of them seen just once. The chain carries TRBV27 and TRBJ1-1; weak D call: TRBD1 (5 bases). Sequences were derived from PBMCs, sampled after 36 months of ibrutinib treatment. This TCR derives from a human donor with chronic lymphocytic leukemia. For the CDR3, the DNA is TGTGCCAGCAGTCCCTCTATGGGGGAGTCGAACACTGAAGCTTTCTTT. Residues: CASSPSMGESNTEAFF.